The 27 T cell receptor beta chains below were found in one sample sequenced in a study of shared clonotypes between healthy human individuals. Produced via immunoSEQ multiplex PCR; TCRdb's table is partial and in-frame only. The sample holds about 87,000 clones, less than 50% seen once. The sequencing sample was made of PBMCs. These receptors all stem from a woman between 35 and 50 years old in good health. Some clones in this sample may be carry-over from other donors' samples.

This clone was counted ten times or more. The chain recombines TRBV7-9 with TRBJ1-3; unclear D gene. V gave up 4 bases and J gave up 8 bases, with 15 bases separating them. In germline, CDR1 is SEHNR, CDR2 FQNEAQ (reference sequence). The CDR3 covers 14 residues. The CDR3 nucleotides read TGTGCCAGCAGCTCCCTCGAGGGTCCAGACACCATATATTTT. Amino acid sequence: CASSSLEGPDTIYF. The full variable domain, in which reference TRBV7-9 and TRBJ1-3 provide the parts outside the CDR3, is DTGVSQNPRHKITKRGQNVTFRCDPISEHNRLYWYRQTLGQGPEFLTYFQNEAQLEKSRLLSDRFSAERPKGSFSTLEIQRTEQGDSAMYLCASSSLEGPDTIYFGEGSWLTVV.

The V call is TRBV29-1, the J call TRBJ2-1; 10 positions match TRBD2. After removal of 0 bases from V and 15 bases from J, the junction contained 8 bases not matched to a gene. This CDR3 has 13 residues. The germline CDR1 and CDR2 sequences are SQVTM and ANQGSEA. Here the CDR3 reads CSVEESGRAFSFF. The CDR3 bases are TGCAGCGTTGAAGAGAGCGGGAGGGCCTTTTCGTTCTTC.

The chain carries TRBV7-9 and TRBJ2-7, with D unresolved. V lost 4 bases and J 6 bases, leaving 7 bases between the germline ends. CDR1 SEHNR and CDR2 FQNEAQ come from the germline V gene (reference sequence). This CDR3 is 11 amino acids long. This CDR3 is CASSSHGEQYF. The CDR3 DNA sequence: TGTGCCAGCAGCTCCCACGGCGAGCAGTACTTC.

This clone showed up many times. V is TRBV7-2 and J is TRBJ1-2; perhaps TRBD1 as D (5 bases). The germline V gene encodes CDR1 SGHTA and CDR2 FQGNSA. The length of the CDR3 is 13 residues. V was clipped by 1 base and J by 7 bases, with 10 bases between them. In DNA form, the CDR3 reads TGTGCCAGCAGCTTAGTGGAGGACATTGGCTACACCTTC. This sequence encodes CASSLVEDIGYTF.

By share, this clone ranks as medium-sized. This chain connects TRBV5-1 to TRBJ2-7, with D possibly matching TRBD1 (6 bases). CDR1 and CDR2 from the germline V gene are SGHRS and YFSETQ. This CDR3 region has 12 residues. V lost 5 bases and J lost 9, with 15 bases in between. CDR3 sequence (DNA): TGCGCCAGCAGTTCACAGGGATGGGGGCAGTACTTC. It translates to CASSSQGWGQYF.

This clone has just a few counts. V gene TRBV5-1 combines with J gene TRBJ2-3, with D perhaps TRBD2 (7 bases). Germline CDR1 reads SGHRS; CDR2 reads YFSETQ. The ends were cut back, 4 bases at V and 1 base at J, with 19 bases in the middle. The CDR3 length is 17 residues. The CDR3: CASSPSSLGGGTDTQYF. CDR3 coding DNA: TGCGCCAGCAGCCCCTCGAGTCTAGGGGGGGGCACAGATACGCAGTATTTT.

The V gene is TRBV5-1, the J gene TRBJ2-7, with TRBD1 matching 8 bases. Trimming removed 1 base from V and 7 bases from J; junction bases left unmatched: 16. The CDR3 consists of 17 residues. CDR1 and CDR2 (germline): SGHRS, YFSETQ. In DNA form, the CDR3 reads TGCGCCAGCAGCTTGTGGGGCGGACAGGGTCTGGGGGAGGAGCAGTACTTC. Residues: CASSLWGGQGLGEEQYF.

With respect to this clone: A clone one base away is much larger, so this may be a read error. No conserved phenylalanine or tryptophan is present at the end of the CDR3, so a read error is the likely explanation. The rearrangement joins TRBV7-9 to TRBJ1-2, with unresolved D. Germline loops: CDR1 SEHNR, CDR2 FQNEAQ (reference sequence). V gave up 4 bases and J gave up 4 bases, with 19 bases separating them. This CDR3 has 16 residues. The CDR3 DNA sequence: TGTGCCAGCAGCTCCCATCAGGCGGAAAACTCCTATGGCTACACCCTC. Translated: CASSSHQAENSYGYTL.

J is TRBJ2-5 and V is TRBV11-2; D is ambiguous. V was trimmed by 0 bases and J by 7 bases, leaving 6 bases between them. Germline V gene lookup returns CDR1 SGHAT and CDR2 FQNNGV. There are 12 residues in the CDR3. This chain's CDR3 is CASSLEYGTQYF. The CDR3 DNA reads TGTGCCAGCAGCTTAGAATACGGGACCCAGTACTTC.

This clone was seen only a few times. DNA for the CDR3: TGTGCCAGCAGCCACCTAGCGAACCAAGAGACCCAGTACTTC. Protein product: CASSHLANQETQYF. The chain is built from TRBV7-2 and TRBJ2-5; tentatively, D is TRBD2 (6 bases). The germline gives CDR1 SGHTA, CDR2 FQGNSA. Deletions cut 5 bases from V and 0 bases from J, with 10 bases between. This CDR3 region has 14 residues.

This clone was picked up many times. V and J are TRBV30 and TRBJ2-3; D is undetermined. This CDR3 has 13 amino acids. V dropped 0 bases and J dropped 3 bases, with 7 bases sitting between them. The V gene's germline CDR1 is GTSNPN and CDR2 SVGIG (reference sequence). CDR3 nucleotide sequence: TGTGCCTGGAGTGTATTTGAAACAGATACGCAGTATTTT. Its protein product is CAWSVFETDTQYF.

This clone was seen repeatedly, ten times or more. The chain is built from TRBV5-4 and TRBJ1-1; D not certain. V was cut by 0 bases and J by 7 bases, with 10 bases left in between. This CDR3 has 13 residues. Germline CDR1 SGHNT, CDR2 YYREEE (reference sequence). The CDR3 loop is CASSLEVDSEAFF. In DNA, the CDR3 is TGTGCCAGCAGCTTGGAGGTCGATAGTGAAGCTTTCTTT.

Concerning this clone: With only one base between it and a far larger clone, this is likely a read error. CDR3 in DNA: TGCGCCAGCAGCTTGGGCTCAGGGGAAGAGGCCCAGTACTTC. Its translation: CASSLGSGEEAQYF. The V gene is TRBV5-1, the J gene TRBJ2-5; D may be TRBD1 (6 bases). CDR1 and CDR2 (germline): SGHRS, YFSETQ. The CDR3 is made up of 14 amino acids.

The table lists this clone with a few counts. The CDR3 DNA sequence: TGTGCCAGCAGCCCCTCGGGCGGGAGCCTGTACGAGCAGTACTTC. It is translated as CASSPSGGSLYEQYF. V gene TRBV7-9 combines with J gene TRBJ2-7; 7 nucleotides line up with TRBD2. CDR1 and CDR2 from the germline V gene are SEHNR and FQNEAQ (reference sequence). This CDR3 spans 15 amino acids. V dropped 5 bases and J dropped 4; count of bases not matched to a gene: 11.

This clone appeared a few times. The CDR3: CATSRDTDEQYF. CDR3 nucleotide sequence: TGTGCCACCAGCAGAGACACCGACGAGCAGTACTTC. This chain uses TRBV15 with TRBJ2-7, with no clear D. The CDR3 length is 12 residues. The germline V gene encodes CDR1 LNHNV and CDR2 YYDKDF (reference sequence). Trimming cost V 0 bases and J 5 bases, with 5 bases left between them.

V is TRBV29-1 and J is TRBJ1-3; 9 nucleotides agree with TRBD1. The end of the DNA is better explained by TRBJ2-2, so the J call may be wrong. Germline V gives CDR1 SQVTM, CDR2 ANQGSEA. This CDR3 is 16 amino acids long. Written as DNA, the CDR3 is TGCAGCGATCCGGGACAGGGTCGTTGGTTGACCGGGGAGCTGTTTTTT. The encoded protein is CSDPGQGRWLTGELFF.

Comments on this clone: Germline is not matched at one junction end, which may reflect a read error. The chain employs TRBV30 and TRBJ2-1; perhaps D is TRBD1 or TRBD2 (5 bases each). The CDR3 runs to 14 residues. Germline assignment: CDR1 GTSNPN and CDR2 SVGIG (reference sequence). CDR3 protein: CAWSGGRTYSEQFF. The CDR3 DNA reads TGTGCCTGGAGTGGGGGGAGAACCTACAGTGAGCAGTTCTTC.

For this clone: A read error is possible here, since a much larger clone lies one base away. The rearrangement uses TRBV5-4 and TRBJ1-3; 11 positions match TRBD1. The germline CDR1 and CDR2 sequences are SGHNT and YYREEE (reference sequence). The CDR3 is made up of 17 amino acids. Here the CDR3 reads CASSYGTGGNSGNTTYF. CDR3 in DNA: TGTGCCAGCAGCTACGGGACAGGGGGGAACTCTGGAAACACCACATATTTT.

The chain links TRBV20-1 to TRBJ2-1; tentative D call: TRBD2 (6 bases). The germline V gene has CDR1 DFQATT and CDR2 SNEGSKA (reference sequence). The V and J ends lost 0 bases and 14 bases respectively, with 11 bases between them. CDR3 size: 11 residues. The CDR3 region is CSARDGRLEFF. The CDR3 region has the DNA TGCAGTGCTAGAGATGGGAGGTTGGAGTTCTTC.

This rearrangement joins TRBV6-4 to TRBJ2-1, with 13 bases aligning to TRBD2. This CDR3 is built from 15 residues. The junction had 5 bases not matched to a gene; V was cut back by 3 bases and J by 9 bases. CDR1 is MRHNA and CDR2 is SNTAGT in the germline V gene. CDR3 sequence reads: CASSEGTSGIGEQFF. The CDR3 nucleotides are TGTGCCAGCAGTGAAGGGACTAGCGGGATTGGTGAGCAGTTCTTC.

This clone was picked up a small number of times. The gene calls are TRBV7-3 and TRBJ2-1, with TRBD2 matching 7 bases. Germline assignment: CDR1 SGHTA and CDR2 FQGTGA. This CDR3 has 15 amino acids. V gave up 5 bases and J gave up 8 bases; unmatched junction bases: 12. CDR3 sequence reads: CASSPQGGPRDEQFF. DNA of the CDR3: TGTGCCAGCAGCCCCCAGGGAGGGCCGAGAGATGAGCAGTTCTTC. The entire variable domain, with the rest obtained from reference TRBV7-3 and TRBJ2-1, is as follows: GAGVSQTPSNKVTEKGKYVELRCDPISGHTALYWYRQSLGQGPEFLIYFQGTGAADDSGLPNDRFFAVRPEGSVSTLKIQRTERGDSAVYLCASSPQGGPRDEQFFGPGTRLTVL.

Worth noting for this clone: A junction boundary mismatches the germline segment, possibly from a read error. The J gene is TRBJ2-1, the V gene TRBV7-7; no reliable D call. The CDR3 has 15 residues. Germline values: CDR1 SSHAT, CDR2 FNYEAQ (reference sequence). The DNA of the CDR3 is TGTGCTAGCAGCTTAACGGATAGCCTTACGAATGAGCAGTTCTTC. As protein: CASSLTDSLTNEQFF.

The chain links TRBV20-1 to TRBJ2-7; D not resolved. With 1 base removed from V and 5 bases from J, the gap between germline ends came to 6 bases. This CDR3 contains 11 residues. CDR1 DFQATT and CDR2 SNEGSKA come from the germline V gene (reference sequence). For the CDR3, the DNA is TGCAGTGCTAGAGTTGACCACGAGCAGTACTTC. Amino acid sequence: CSARVDHEQYF.

Here the CDR3 reads CASTTSGDTQYF. As DNA, the CDR3 is TGTGCCAGCACCACTAGCGGTGATACGCAGTATTTT. The J gene is TRBJ2-3, the V gene TRBV6-5, with 8 bases matching TRBD2. There are 12 residues in the CDR3. Germline loops: CDR1 MNHEY, CDR2 SVGAGI. V lost 7 bases to trimming and J lost 6 bases; unmatched junction nucleotides: 3.

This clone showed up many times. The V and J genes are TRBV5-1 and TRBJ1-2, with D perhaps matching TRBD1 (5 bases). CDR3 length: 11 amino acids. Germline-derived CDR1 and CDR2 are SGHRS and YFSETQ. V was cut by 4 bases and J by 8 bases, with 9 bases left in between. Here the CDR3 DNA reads TGCGCCAGCAGCGCCAGGGACGGCTACACCTTC. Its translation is CASSARDGYTF.

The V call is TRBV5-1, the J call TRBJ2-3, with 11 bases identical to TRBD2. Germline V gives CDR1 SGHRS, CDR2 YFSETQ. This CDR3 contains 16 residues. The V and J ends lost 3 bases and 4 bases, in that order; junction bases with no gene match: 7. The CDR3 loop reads CASSSGLAGGSDTQYF. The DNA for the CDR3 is TGCGCCAGCAGCTCCGGGCTAGCGGGAGGATCAGATACGCAGTATTTT.

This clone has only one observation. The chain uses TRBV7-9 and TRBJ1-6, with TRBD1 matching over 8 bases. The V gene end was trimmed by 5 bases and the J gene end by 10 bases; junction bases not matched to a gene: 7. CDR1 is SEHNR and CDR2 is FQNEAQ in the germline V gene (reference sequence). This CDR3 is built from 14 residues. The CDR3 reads CASSLGQGSSPLHF. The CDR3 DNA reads TGTGCCAGCAGCCTAGGACAGGGATCCTCACCCCTCCACTTT.